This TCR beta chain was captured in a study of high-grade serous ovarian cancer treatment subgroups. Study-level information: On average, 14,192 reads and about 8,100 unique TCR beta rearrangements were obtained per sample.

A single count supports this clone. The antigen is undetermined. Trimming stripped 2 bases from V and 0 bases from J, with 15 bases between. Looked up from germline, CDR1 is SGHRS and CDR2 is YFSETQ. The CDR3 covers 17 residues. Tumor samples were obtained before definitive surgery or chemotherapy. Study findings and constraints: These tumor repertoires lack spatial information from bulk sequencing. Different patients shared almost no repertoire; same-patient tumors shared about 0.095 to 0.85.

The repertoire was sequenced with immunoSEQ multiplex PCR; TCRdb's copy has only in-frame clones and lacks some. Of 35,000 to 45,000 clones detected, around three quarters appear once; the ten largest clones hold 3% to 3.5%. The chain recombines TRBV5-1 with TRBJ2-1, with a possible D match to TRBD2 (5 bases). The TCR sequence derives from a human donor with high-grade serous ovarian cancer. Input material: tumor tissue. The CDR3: CASSFPGGLSSYNEQFF. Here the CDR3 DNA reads TGCGCCAGCAGCTTTCCGGGCGGGTTAAGCTCCTACAATGAGCAGTTCTTC.